This is a list of T cell receptor beta chains from one sample in a study of cytomegalovirus exposure and HLA in healthy donors. Method: immunoSEQ multiplex PCR; TCRdb's copy keeps in-frame clones and lacks some. The table has about 120,000 clones, approximately 81% seen once. Sequencing was done on a sample of PBMCs. These receptors were obtained from a woman between 25 and 40 years old in good health and CMV-seronegative. Both conserved end residues are part of each CDR3. The D gene is left open where the match is weak. Only some rows state a clone size, as once, few, many or a class for expanded clones.

J: TRBJ1-2; size: -; D: TRBD1; V: TRBV10-2; CDR3: CASSPGQGAYGYTF; DNA: TGCGCCAGCAGTCCGGGACAGGGAGCCTATGGCTACACCTTC
J: TRBJ1-5; size: once; D: TRBD1; V: TRBV14; CDR3: CASSPTGEAQPQHF; DNA: TGTGCCAGCAGCCCGACAGGGGAAGCGCAGCCCCAGCATTTT
J: TRBJ2-3; size: -; D: TRBD2; V: TRBV2; CDR3: CASRTSLLRLAGTDTQYF; DNA: TGTGCCAGCAGAACCAGCCTCCTGCGACTAGCGGGCACAGATACGCAGTATTTT
J: TRBJ2-7; size: -; D: TRBD2; V: TRBV28; CDR3: CASNGGETAQYF; DNA: TGTGCCAGCAATGGGGGGGAAACGGCGCAGTACTTC
J: TRBJ2-5; size: -; D: TRBD2; V: TRBV25-1; CDR3: CASSDWGGETQYF; DNA: TGTGCCAGCAGTGATTGGGGGGGGGAGACCCAGTACTTC
J: TRBJ1-1; size: -; D: -; V: TRBV5-6; CDR3: CASSLVIAKSNTEAFF; DNA: TGTGCCAGCAGCTTGGTTATAGCCAAATCGAACACTGAAGCTTTCTTT
J: TRBJ2-3; size: -; D: TRBD2; V: TRBV2; CDR3: CASSEGLAGGLNTQYF; DNA: TGTGCCAGCAGCGAGGGACTAGCGGGAGGGCTGAATACGCAGTATTTT
J: TRBJ1-5; size: -; D: TRBD1; V: TRBV9; CDR3: CASSPGQGRTDQPQHF; DNA: TGTGCCAGCAGCCCAGGACAGGGACGGACCGATCAGCCCCAGCATTTT
J: TRBJ2-3; size: -; D: TRBD1; V: TRBV28; CDR3: CASSLWDSRYTDTQYF; DNA: TGTGCCAGCAGTCTATGGGACAGCCGATACACAGATACGCAGTATTTT
J: TRBJ1-2; size: -; D: -; V: TRBV27; CDR3: CASSFPGGLGYTF; DNA: TGTGCCAGCAGTTTCCCGGGGGGTTTGGGCTACACCTTC
J: TRBJ1-3; size: -; D: -; V: TRBV19; CDR3: CASSMTTDSGNTIYF; DNA: TGTGCCAGTAGTATGACGACTGACTCTGGAAACACCATATATTTT
J: TRBJ2-1; size: -; D: TRBD1; V: TRBV10-1; CDR3: CASSEEGQGYNEQFF; DNA: TGCGCCAGCAGTGAGGAGGGACAGGGTTACAATGAGCAGTTCTTC
J: TRBJ2-3; size: -; D: TRBD1; V: TRBV7-2; CDR3: CASSLALTGATDTQYF; DNA: TGTGCCAGCAGCTTAGCGTTGACAGGGGCCACAGATACGCAGTATTTT
J: TRBJ1-2; size: -; D: -; V: TRBV28; CDR3: CASSLISGSYGYTF; DNA: TGTGCCAGCAGTTTAATTTCAGGGTCCTATGGCTACACCTTC
J: TRBJ2-1; size: -; D: -; V: TRBV19; CDR3: CATSIGTLKNEQFF; DNA: TGTGCCACCAGTATTGGGACTCTAAAAAATGAGCAGTTCTTC
J: TRBJ2-7; size: -; D: TRBD1; V: TRBV2; CDR3: CASSRQGYEQYF; DNA: TGTGCCAGCAGTCGACAGGGCTACGAGCAGTACTTC
J: TRBJ2-1; size: -; D: TRBD2; V: TRBV2; CDR3: CASSEQGGSAYNEQFF; DNA: TGTGCCAGCAGTGAACAGGGCGGGAGTGCCTACAATGAGCAGTTCTTC
J: TRBJ2-4; size: -; D: -; V: TRBV11-2; CDR3: CASRSGTKNIQYF; DNA: TGTGCCAGCAGATCGGGGACCAAAAACATTCAGTACTTC
J: TRBJ1-5; size: -; D: -; V: TRBV6-6; CDR3: CASHIGLFSNQPQHF; DNA: TGTGCCAGCCATATCGGACTTTTTAGCAATCAGCCCCAGCATTTT
J: TRBJ2-3; size: -; D: -; V: TRBV6-6; CDR3: CASSNLAASTDTQYF; DNA: TGTGCCAGCAGTAACCTAGCTGCTAGCACAGATACGCAGTATTTT
J: TRBJ1-1; size: -; D: -; V: TRBV28; CDR3: CASRSQDTEAFF; DNA: TGTGCCAGCAGATCTCAGGACACTGAAGCTTTCTTT
J: TRBJ2-5; size: -; D: -; V: TRBV6-5; CDR3: CASSYRGVETQYF; DNA: TGTGCCAGCAGTTACAGGGGTGTTGAGACCCAGTACTTC
J: TRBJ2-1; size: once; D: -; V: TRBV19; CDR3: CASSRTGNEQFF; DNA: TGTGCCAGTAGCCGGACTGGCAATGAGCAGTTCTTC